Listed below are T cell receptor beta chains from one sample, sequenced in a study of shared clonotypes between healthy human individuals. Assay used: immunoSEQ multiplex PCR; TCRdb lists only in-frame clones, some missing. The sample consists of over 2 million clones, 95% of them appearing once. Sequencing used naive CD4+ T cells sorted from blood. The source is a man aged 18 to 30 in good health. Both conserved end residues are part of each CDR3. Each record gives: D gene, clone size, J gene, V gene, CDR3 protein, CDR3 DNA. The D gene is left open where the match is weak. A clone size is listed for some rows: how often the clone was seen (once, few, many), or a class if it is expanded.

D: .
size: .
J: TRBJ2-5
V: TRBV2
CDR3: CASSQWETQYF
DNA: TGTGCCAGCAGTCAGTGGGAGACCCAGTACTTC

D: .
size: .
J: TRBJ1-2
V: TRBV6-1
CDR3: CASSEPPPPNYGYTF
DNA: TGTGCCAGCAGCGAACCACCGCCCCCGAACTATGGCTACACCTTC

D: .
size: .
J: TRBJ1-2
V: TRBV6-6
CDR3: CASSRQEANYGYTF
DNA: TGTGCCAGCAGCCGACAGGAAGCTAACTATGGCTACACCTTC

D: TRBD1
size: .
J: TRBJ2-7
V: TRBV5-1
CDR3: CASRRGQAYEQYF
DNA: TGCGCCAGCAGACGGGGACAGGCGTACGAGCAGTACTTC

D: TRBD1
size: once
J: TRBJ1-4
V: TRBV5-1
CDR3: CASSSGTGDNEKLFF
DNA: TGCGCCAGCAGCTCCGGGACAGGCGATAATGAAAAACTGTTTTTT

D: .
size: .
J: TRBJ2-1
V: TRBV6-4
CDR3: CASSDSVGRNNEQFF
DNA: TGTGCCAGCAGTGACTCGGTAGGCCGAAACAATGAGCAGTTCTTC

D: TRBD2
size: .
J: TRBJ2-7
V: TRBV7-2
CDR3: CASSPLSGIETYEQYF
DNA: TGTGCCAGCAGCCCGCTTAGCGGGATAGAGACCTACGAGCAGTACTTC

D: .
size: .
J: TRBJ1-2
V: TRBV27
CDR3: CAGYSSANYGYTF
DNA: TGTGCCGGCTACAGCTCCGCTAACTATGGCTACACCTTC

D: TRBD1
size: .
J: TRBJ1-2
V: TRBV5-6
CDR3: CASSLDSGGSYGYTF
DNA: TGTGCCAGCAGCTTGGATTCAGGGGGAAGCTATGGCTACACCTTC

D: TRBD2
size: .
J: TRBJ2-1
V: TRBV7-8
CDR3: CASSLGLINEQFF
DNA: TGTGCCAGCAGCCTGGGACTAATAAATGAGCAGTTCTTC

D: .
size: .
J: TRBJ2-7
V: TRBV10-3
CDR3: CAISELLRDGYEQYF
DNA: TGTGCCATCAGTGAGTTATTGAGGGATGGCTACGAGCAGTACTTC

D: TRBD1
size: .
J: TRBJ1-6
V: TRBV19
CDR3: CASSIIQGSSPLHF
DNA: TGTGCCAGTAGTATAATACAGGGGAGCTCACCCCTCCACTTT

D: TRBD2
size: .
J: TRBJ2-1
V: TRBV7-2
CDR3: CASSSGLEANEQFF
DNA: TGTGCCAGCAGCTCGGGACTAGAGGCCAATGAGCAGTTCTTC

D: TRBD2
size: .
J: TRBJ2-7
V: TRBV11-2
CDR3: CASSSELAGLYEQYF
DNA: TGTGCCAGCAGCTCGGAACTAGCGGGATTGTACGAGCAGTACTTC

D: .
size: .
J: TRBJ1-2
V: TRBV18
CDR3: CASSPSGQGGGYGYTF
DNA: TGTGCCAGCTCACCATCGGGACAAGGGGGTGGCTATGGCTACACCTTC

D: TRBD2
size: .
J: TRBJ2-3
V: TRBV29-1
CDR3: CSLLPSGTDTQYF
DNA: TGCAGCCTCCTGCCTAGCGGGACAGATACGCAGTATTTT

D: .
size: .
J: TRBJ2-2
V: TRBV5-1
CDR3: CASSFIGNTGELFF
DNA: TGCGCCAGCAGCTTCATAGGAAACACCGGGGAGCTGTTTTTT

D: .
size: .
J: TRBJ2-5
V: TRBV30
CDR3: CAWSVGVQETQYF
DNA: TGTGCCTGGAGCGTGGGGGTCCAAGAGACCCAGTACTTC

D: TRBD2
size: .
J: TRBJ2-1
V: TRBV5-1
CDR3: CASSSRGAGEYNEQFF
DNA: TGCGCCAGCAGCTCCCGGGGTGCGGGGGAATACAATGAGCAGTTCTTC

D: .
size: .
J: TRBJ1-2
V: TRBV5-4
CDR3: CASSLADRSYGYTF
DNA: TGTGCCAGCAGCTTGGCCGACAGAAGCTATGGCTACACCTTC

D: TRBD2
size: .
J: TRBJ2-5
V: TRBV6-6
CDR3: CASSHGTSEQETQYF
DNA: TGTGCCAGCAGTCACGGGACTAGCGAACAAGAGACCCAGTACTTC

D: TRBD1
size: .
J: TRBJ2-7
V: TRBV5-1
CDR3: CASSPTGTDSYEQYF
DNA: TGCGCCAGCAGCCCGACCGGGACAGACTCCTACGAGCAGTACTTC

D: .
size: .
J: TRBJ2-7
V: TRBV11-2
CDR3: CASSLSPGSYEQYF
DNA: TGTGCCAGCAGCTTATCCCCGGGAAGCTACGAGCAGTACTTC

D: TRBD1
size: .
J: TRBJ1-2
V: TRBV30
CDR3: CAWSVPGTGGYGYTF
DNA: TGTGCCTGGAGTGTACCCGGGACAGGGGGTTATGGCTACACCTTC

D: .
size: once
J: TRBJ1-6
V: TRBV2
CDR3: CASTSDSFNSPLHF
DNA: TGTGCCAGCACTTCGGACAGTTTTAATTCACCCCTCCACTTT

D: TRBD2
size: once
J: TRBJ2-3
V: TRBV2
CDR3: CASSDSGGSTDTQYF
DNA: TGTGCCAGCAGTGATAGCGGGGGCAGCACAGATACGCAGTATTTT

D: .
size: .
J: TRBJ2-5
V: TRBV20-1
CDR3: CSARAEETQYF
DNA: TGCAGTGCTAGAGCGGAAGAGACCCAGTACTTC

D: .
size: few
J: TRBJ1-1
V: TRBV15
CDR3: CATSRDWQEAFF
DNA: TGTGCCACCAGCAGAGATTGGCAGGAAGCTTTCTTT

D: .
size: .
J: TRBJ2-5
V: TRBV27
CDR3: CAVGRTGGGQYF
DNA: TGTGCCGTTGGACGGACCGGTGGGGGCCAGTACTTC

D: TRBD2
size: .
J: TRBJ2-5
V: TRBV5-1
CDR3: CASRGSGAQETQYF
DNA: TGCGCCAGTCGCGGTAGCGGGGCCCAAGAGACCCAGTACTTC

D: .
size: .
J: TRBJ2-1
V: TRBV9
CDR3: CASSRTYALSYNEQFF
DNA: TGTGCCAGCAGCCGTACGTATGCCCTTTCCTACAATGAGCAGTTCTTC

D: TRBD2
size: .
J: TRBJ2-5
V: TRBV5-1
CDR3: CASSLDTSGYQETQYF
DNA: TGCGCCAGCAGCTTGGACACTAGCGGATACCAAGAGACCCAGTACTTC

D: .
size: few
J: TRBJ2-5
V: TRBV5-1
CDR3: CASSFSEETQYF
DNA: TGCGCCAGCAGCTTCTCTGAAGAGACCCAGTACTTC

D: TRBD1
size: .
J: TRBJ2-7
V: TRBV6-5
CDR3: CASSYRDRGSYEQYF
DNA: TGTGCCAGCAGTTACAGGGACAGGGGATCCTACGAGCAGTACTTC

D: .
size: .
J: TRBJ2-1
V: TRBV6-5
CDR3: CASRRGANYNEQFF
DNA: TGTGCCAGCAGACGGGGGGCGAACTACAATGAGCAGTTCTTC

D: .
size: .
J: TRBJ1-1
V: TRBV7-9
CDR3: CASRLSGMNTEAFF
DNA: TGTGCCAGCAGATTGTCGGGGATGAACACTGAAGCTTTCTTT